The sequence of this T cell receptor beta chain was determined in a study of B cell selection in AIRE deficiency. Study observations and caveats: Patient Tconv and Treg cells showed healthy-like TCRBV usage, CDR3 length, diversity. Patient Tconv cells held around 30% of Treg sequences shared by healthy donors.

Of note for this clone: Its antigen remains unidentified.

TCRdb's table, derived via immunoSEQ multiplex PCR, lists solely in-frame clones and lacks some. The table records tens of thousands of clones, about 96% of them present only once. This CDR3 contains 16 residues. Conventional CD4 T cells were sorted as CD4+CD127+ cells. The sequencing sample was made of conventional CD4+ T cells sorted from PBMCs. The sequence was obtained from a human donor with AIRE deficiency. The chain uses TRBV21-1 and TRBJ2-7; the table's D gene call, TRBD1, was not cross checked with the DNA. TRBV21-1 is annotated as a pseudogene. The DNA of the CDR3 is TGTGCCAGCAGCAAAGCAAAAGACAGGGGGCTCTACGAGCAGTACTTC. Translating gives CASSKAKDRGLYEQYF.